This T cell receptor (beta chain) was found in a study of regulatory T cells in long-lasting Graves disease. Study results and caveats: Public clonotype sharing was higher in persistent than newly diagnosed patients. Persistent disease was associated with favored TRBV28 usage and with favored use of TRBJ1-2 and TRBJ2-5. The study found lower TCR diversity in persistent Graves' patients than in newly diagnosed ones.

Comment on this clonotype: Its target is not known.

Time point: newly diagnosed GD, antithyroid drugs for less than 3 months. PBMCs were the source of the RNA used for TCR sequencing. Both iRepertoire HTBI primers and Arm-PCR of CDR3 regions were used to build the TCR beta libraries. TCRdb redid the calling of the multiplex PCR reads with MiXCR, one entry per CDR3 protein. The repertoire has hundreds of thousands of distinct CDR3 sequences, 15% to 18% of them found once; the top ten carry about a fifth. Germline values: CDR1 SGHTA, CDR2 FQGNSA. CDR3 length: 17 amino acids. J gave up 8 bases and V 6 bases, and 17 bases lay outside the gene matches. The V call is TRBV7-2, the J call TRBJ1-1, with 11 positions matching TRBD1. The source was peripheral blood mononuclear cells (PBMCs), collected at new diagnosis, from a patient treated with antithyroid drugs. The receptor's source is a female donor with Graves disease. Here the CDR3 reads CASSPGGQGAHWAEAFF. The CDR3 DNA follows: TGTGCCAGCAGTCCAGGTGGACAGGGGGCCCACTGGGCCGAAGCTTTCTTT.